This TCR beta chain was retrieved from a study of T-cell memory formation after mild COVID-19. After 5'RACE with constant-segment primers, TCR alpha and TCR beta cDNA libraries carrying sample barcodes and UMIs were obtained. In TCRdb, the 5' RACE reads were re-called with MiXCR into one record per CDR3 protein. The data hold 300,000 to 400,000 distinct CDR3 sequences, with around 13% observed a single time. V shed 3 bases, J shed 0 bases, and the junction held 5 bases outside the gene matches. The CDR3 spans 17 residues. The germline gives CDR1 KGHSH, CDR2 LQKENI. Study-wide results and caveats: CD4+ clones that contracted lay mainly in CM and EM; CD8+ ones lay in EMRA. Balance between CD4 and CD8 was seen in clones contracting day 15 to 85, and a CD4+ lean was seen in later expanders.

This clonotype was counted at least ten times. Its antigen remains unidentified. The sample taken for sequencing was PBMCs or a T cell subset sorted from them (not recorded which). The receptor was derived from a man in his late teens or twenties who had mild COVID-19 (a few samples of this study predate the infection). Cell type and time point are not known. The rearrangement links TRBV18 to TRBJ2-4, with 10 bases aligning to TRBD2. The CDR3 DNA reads TGTGCCAGCTCACCCACTAGCGGGGCTCTAGCCAAAAACATTCAGTACTTC. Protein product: CASSPTSGALAKNIQYF.